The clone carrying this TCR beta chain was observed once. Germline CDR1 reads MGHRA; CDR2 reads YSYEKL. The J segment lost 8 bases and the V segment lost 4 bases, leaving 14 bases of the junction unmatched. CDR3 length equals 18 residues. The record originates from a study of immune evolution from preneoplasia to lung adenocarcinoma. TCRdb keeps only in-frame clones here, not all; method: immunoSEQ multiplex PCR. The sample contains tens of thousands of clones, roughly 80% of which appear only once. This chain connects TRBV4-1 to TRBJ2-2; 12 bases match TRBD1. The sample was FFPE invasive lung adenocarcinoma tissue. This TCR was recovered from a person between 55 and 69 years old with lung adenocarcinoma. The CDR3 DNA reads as TGCGCCAGCAGCCCAGTTGCCGGGACAGGGGGCGCAAGGGGGGAGCTGTTTTTT. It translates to CASSPVAGTGGARGELFF.